The clone carrying this TCR beta chain has more than one count but fewer than ten. The antigen remains unidentified. CDR1 MDHEN and CDR2 SYDVKM come from the germline V gene. The CDR3 runs to 14 residues. The V end was cut by 7 bases, the J end by 0 bases, with 13 bases between. Healthy Caucasians alone served as donors. The data are from a study of identical twins. Study results and limitations: Twins' excess sharing was less marked for out-of-frame beta sequences.

Each CDR3 protein is one row after TCRdb ran MiXCR on the 5' RACE reads. The sample contains 350,000 to 450,000 distinct CDR3 sequences, about 18% of which appear only once. The chain employs TRBV28 and TRBJ2-7, with D uncertain. The origin of this receptor is a middle-aged man in good health. Sequenced: naive T cells sorted from blood. The CDR3 coding sequence is TGTGCCAGCACGGGTTCCAAACTCTCCTACGAGCAGTACTTC. Its protein is CASTGSKLSYEQYF.